These 5 T cell receptor beta chains were sequenced from one sample in a study of shared clonotypes between healthy human individuals. Libraries were prepared by immunoSEQ multiplex PCR; TCRdb keeps only in-frame clonotypes and omits some of them. The data contain 550,000 to 700,000 clones, 73% of them singletons. The sequencing sample was made of memory CD4+ T cells sorted from blood. Subset indicated: CD45RA-negative fraction. These receptor sequences come from a woman in her 30s in good health.

This chain links TRBV19 with TRBJ2-1; 7 positions match TRBD1. The V segment lost 4 bases and the J segment 8 bases; nucleotides outside the gene matches: 8. In germline, CDR1 is LNHDA, CDR2 SQIVND (reference sequence). CDR3 size: 14 residues. The CDR3 DNA follows: TGTGCCAGTAGTACGACATACAGGGGACATGAGCAGTTCTTC. It codes for CASSTTYRGHEQFF.

The chain couples TRBV7-2 to TRBJ2-6; D is possibly TRBD1 (6 bases). This CDR3 comprises 20 residues. Germline values: CDR1 SGHTA, CDR2 FQGNSA. Trimming stripped 0 bases from V and 0 bases from J, with 18 bases between. The chain's CDR3 is CASSLAAGATHFSGANVLTF. Here the CDR3 DNA reads TGTGCCAGCAGCTTAGCGGCAGGGGCGACCCATTTCTCTGGGGCCAACGTCCTGACTTTC.

This clone was seen a few times. The chain joins TRBV7-6 to TRBJ2-1, with D possibly TRBD2 on 6 matching bases. Germline loops: CDR1 SGHVS, CDR2 FNYEAQ. The V and J ends lost 5 bases and 1 base respectively, with 12 bases between them. The length of the CDR3 is 15 residues. CDR3 nucleotide sequence: TGTGCCAGCAGCGTTAGCGGAACATCCTACAATGAGCAGTTCTTC. Amino acid sequence: CASSVSGTSYNEQFF.

This clone occurred a few times. V usage is TRBV5-1 and J usage is TRBJ2-1; D might be TRBD1 or TRBD2, each matching 5 bases. The CDR3 has 16 residues. Germline V gives CDR1 SGHRS, CDR2 YFSETQ. V shed 0 bases and J shed 4 bases, with 14 bases lying between them. The CDR3 region has the DNA TGCGCCAGCAGCTTGGCCCTGGGACCCCCTTACAATGAGCAGTTCTTC. Translated, it gives CASSLALGPPYNEQFF.

Only a few counts were recorded for this clone. This chain connects TRBV10-1 to TRBJ1-1; TRBD1 matches 7 bases. Germline V gives CDR1 WNHNN, CDR2 SYGVQD (reference sequence). The CDR3 consists of 15 residues. Unmatched junction bases numbered 11, after V lost 9 bases and J lost 1 base. The DNA of the CDR3 is TGCGCCAGAACGACTCCCCGGGACAGGAACACTGAAGCTTTCTTT. It codes for CARTTPRDRNTEAFF.